Listed below are T cell receptor beta chains from one sample, sequenced in a study of blood T cell repertoires in COVID-19. TCRdb's copy holds only in-frame clones and misses some; the assay was immunoSEQ multiplex PCR. The sample records nearly 35,000 clones, approximately 86% being singletons. Material: peripheral blood. The receptor source for this set is a man aged 70 or older with acute or convalescent COVID-19. The CDR3 runs from the conserved cysteine through the conserved F or W. The order of the fields is clone size, V gene, J gene, D gene, CDR3 DNA, CDR3 protein. The D gene is left open where the match is weak. The listing skips clone size in some rows; elsewhere it reads once, few, many or a size class.

>.|TRBV12-3/TRBV12-4|TRBJ1-1|.
TGTGCCAGCAGGCCGAACCTGAGAGAAGCTTTCTTT
CASRPNLREAFF
>.|TRBV6-5|TRBJ1-3|.
TGTGCCAGCAGACCCCCGCGGGGGGCTGGAAACACCATATATTTT
CASRPPRGAGNTIYF
>.|TRBV7-3|TRBJ1-6|.
TGTGCCAGCAGCTTGGGCAGTCTCAATTCACCCCTCCACTTT
CASSLGSLNSPLHF
>.|TRBV7-2|TRBJ2-1|TRBD2
TGTGCCAGCAGCTCTCGTAGCGGGAGCGGGGGTGAGCAGTTCTTC
CASSSRSGSGGEQFF
>.|TRBV30|TRBJ2-7|.
TGTGCCTGGAGTGAGGGGGGGGTTTACGAGCAGTACTTC
CAWSEGGVYEQYF
>.|TRBV12-3/TRBV12-4|TRBJ1-1|.
TGTGCCAGCAGTGGGGACAAGGACACTGAAGCTTTCTTT
CASSGDKDTEAFF
>.|TRBV6-6|TRBJ1-4|.
TGTGCCAGCAGTTACTACGAGGATCTGTTTTTT
CASSYYEDLFF
>.|TRBV3-1/TRBV3-2|TRBJ1-1|.
TGTGCCAGCAGCCCCGGCACTGAAGCTTTCTTT
CASSPGTEAFF
>.|TRBV6-5|TRBJ1-2|.
TGTGCCGCCGGCCCGGGTTTCTATGGCTACACCTTC
CAAGPGFYGYTF
>.|TRBV6-5|TRBJ2-2|TRBD1
TGTGCCAGCCAAACGACAGGGTTTGCCGGGGAGCTGTTTTTT
CASQTTGFAGELFF
>once|TRBV6-5|TRBJ2-1|.
TGTGCCAGCACCACAATACGGCAGGGCCGCAATGAGCAGTTCTTC
CASTTIRQGRNEQFF
>.|TRBV4-2|TRBJ1-6|.
TGTGCCAGCAGCCAAGAACAGGGCCGATCACCCCTCCACTTT
CASSQEQGRSPLHF
>.|TRBV28|TRBJ1-5|TRBD1
TGTGCCAGCAGTTCCGGGACAGGGGTTAGCAATCAGCCCCAGCATTTT
CASSSGTGVSNQPQHF
>.|TRBV11-2|TRBJ2-5|.
TGTGCCAGCAGCTTATGGGGGGGGCGAGAGACCCAGTACTTC
CASSLWGGRETQYF
>.|TRBV28|TRBJ1-5|.
TGTGCCAGCAGTTTATTAGCTGGGGAGCAGCCCCAGCATTTT
CASSLLAGEQPQHF
>.|TRBV6-2/TRBV6-3|TRBJ2-2|TRBD1
TGTGCCAGCAGTTACTCACCGGGGACAGGGAGGACCGGGGAGCTGTTTTTT
CASSYSPGTGRTGELFF
>.|TRBV4-3|TRBJ1-2|.
TGCGCCAGCAGCCAAGAGCCCGGGGGACGGTTGAACTATGGCTACACCTTC
CASSQEPGGRLNYGYTF
>.|TRBV6-1|TRBJ2-7|.
TGTGCCAGCAGTTCGAGTTCGGGAGAGCAGTACTTC
CASSSSSGEQYF
>.|TRBV10-3|TRBJ2-3|TRBD1
TGTGCCATCAGTGAGTCCGGACAGGGTACAGATACGCAGTATTTT
CAISESGQGTDTQYF
>.|TRBV29-1|TRBJ1-5|.
TGCAGCGTTCGGAGGGGCGCGGAGCCCCAGCATTTT
CSVRRGAEPQHF
>.|TRBV19|TRBJ1-4|.
TGTGCCAGCCTGGGCAGGGAAAATGAAAAACTGTTTTTT
CASLGRENEKLFF
>once|TRBV7-8|TRBJ1-1|.
TGTGCCAGCAGGGAGCGGGGGGTTTGGACTGAAGCTTTCTTT
CASRERGVWTEAFF
>once|TRBV27|TRBJ2-5|TRBD1
TGTGCCAGCAGTTTAGGAGGGACAGGGTTGGTAGAGACCCAGTACTTC
CASSLGGTGLVETQYF
>.|TRBV11-2|TRBJ2-1|.
TGTGCCAGCAGCTCCCTAAGGGGGGGATCCTACAATGAGCAGTTCTTC
CASSSLRGGSYNEQFF
>.|TRBV29-1|TRBJ2-3|TRBD2
TGCAGCGGGGAGGGGACCTATAGCACAGATACGCAGTATTTT
CSGEGTYSTDTQYF
>.|TRBV27|TRBJ2-4|TRBD1
TGTGCCAGCAGTTCGGGACAGGGAGGAGGCATTCAGTACTTC
CASSSGQGGGIQYF
>once|TRBV6-5|TRBJ1-1|TRBD1
TGTGCCAGCAGCCAGAACAGGGGACATGAAGCTTTCTTT
CASSQNRGHEAFF
>.|TRBV11-1|TRBJ1-1|TRBD1
TGTGCCAGCAGCTTAGAACAGGGGGCTCACACTGAAGCTTTCTTT
CASSLEQGAHTEAFF
>.|TRBV5-1|TRBJ1-1|TRBD1
TGCGCCAGCGTCCTCGACAGGGGGAACACTGAAGCTTTCTTT
CASVLDRGNTEAFF
>.|TRBV19|TRBJ2-1|.
TGTGCCAGTAGTATCCGAATTCGGGAGAATGAGCAGTTCTTC
CASSIRIRENEQFF
>.|TRBV19|TRBJ2-3|TRBD2
TGTGCCAGCAGCGGGGTGGCCAGCACAGATACGCAGTATTTT
CASSGVASTDTQYF
>.|TRBV7-2|TRBJ2-6|.
TGTGCCAGCAGCTTAGCAGCCAGGGCCAGTTTCTCTGGGGCCAACGTCCTGACTTTC
CASSLAARASFSGANVLTF
>.|TRBV21-1|TRBJ1-2|.
TGTGCCAGCAGCAAAGGTGGAGGATACCCCTATGGCTACACCTTC
CASSKGGGYPYGYTF
>.|TRBV7-2|TRBJ2-3|TRBD1
TGTGCCAGCAGCTCCGGGACAGGGTTCACCGCAGATACGCAGTATTTT
CASSSGTGFTADTQYF
>.|TRBV3-1/TRBV3-2|TRBJ1-1|.
TGTGCCAGCAGCCAAGATAGCCAACGTACTGAAGCTTTCTTT
CASSQDSQRTEAFF
>.|TRBV12-3/TRBV12-4|TRBJ2-7|TRBD2
TGTGCCAGCAGTTTGACTAGCAACGAGCAGTACTTC
CASSLTSNEQYF
>.|TRBV4-3|TRBJ1-2|TRBD1
TGCGCCAGCAGCCAAGACAGGGGGCGTTACGGCTACACCTTC
CASSQDRGRYGYTF
>.|TRBV5-6|TRBJ2-7|TRBD2
TGTGCCAGCAGCGCCCTAGGGACTAGCGGAGTCTACGAGCAGTACTTC
CASSALGTSGVYEQYF
>.|TRBV19|TRBJ2-1|TRBD2
TGTGCCAGTAGTGCCACCGGGACTAGGGGAGATGAGCAGTTCTTC
CASSATGTRGDEQFF
>.|TRBV6-1|TRBJ2-1|.
TGTGCCAGCAGTGACGGTACAGCCTCCTACAATGAGCAGTTCTTC
CASSDGTASYNEQFF
>.|TRBV7-2|TRBJ1-2|.
TGTGCCAGCAGGAAAAATCACCTAAACTATGGCTACACCTTC
CASRKNHLNYGYTF
>.|TRBV5-1|TRBJ2-7|.
TGCGCCAGCAGCCATCCTACAGGGGGGGGAACCTACGAGCAGTACTTC
CASSHPTGGGTYEQYF
>.|TRBV18|TRBJ1-2|.
TGTGCCAGCTCACCGCGTGGGGAGACTAACTATGGCTACACCTTC
CASSPRGETNYGYTF
>.|TRBV5-1|TRBJ2-3|TRBD1
TGCGCCAGCAGCTTGGCCGGGACAGGAGACACAGATACGCAGTATTTT
CASSLAGTGDTDTQYF
>.|TRBV24-1|TRBJ1-2|TRBD1
TGTGCCACCAGAAAACCGACGACAGGGGCGGCCAGCTATGGCTACACCTTC
CATRKPTTGAASYGYTF
>.|TRBV11-2|TRBJ2-7|TRBD1
TGTGCCAGCAGCTTAGCCATGGACAGGGTCACCTACGAGCAGTACTTC
CASSLAMDRVTYEQYF
>.|TRBV4-1|TRBJ2-2|TRBD2
TGCGCCAGCAGCCCCCAGGGACTAGTCGACACCGGGGAGCTGTTTTTT
CASSPQGLVDTGELFF
>.|TRBV30|TRBJ2-3|TRBD2
TGTGCCTGGAGTCGAACCGCGGGAGCGGGAGATACGCAGTATTTT
CAWSRTAGAGDTQYF
>.|TRBV4-1|TRBJ2-3|.
TGCGCCAGCAGCCAAGGTACAGGGCTCGAAGGTACGCAGTATTTT
CASSQGTGLEGTQYF
>.|TRBV3-1/TRBV3-2|TRBJ2-1|.
TGTGCCAGCAGCCAAATGAGAGGGGAGCAGTTCTTC
CASSQMRGEQFF
>.|TRBV7-8|TRBJ1-5|TRBD1
TGTGCCAGCAGCCCGTTACAGGGGGCCAGGCAGCCCCAGCATTTT
CASSPLQGARQPQHF